This section outlines one TCR beta chain sequence together with its context. The sample originates from a study of blood T cell repertoires in COVID-19. The CDR3 length is 12 residues. CDR1 and CDR2 (germline): SEHNR, FQNEAQ (reference sequence). Losses at the gene ends were 10 bases for V and 6 bases for J; bases not matched to a gene: 7. Some clones are missing from TCRdb's copy, which holds only in-frame ones; the method was immunoSEQ multiplex PCR. The repertoire holds about 110,000 clones, over 65% seen once, with over 15% in the top ten. This TCR derives from an older woman with acute or convalescent COVID-19. The chain couples TRBV7-9 to TRBJ2-7, with TRBD1 identical over 9 bases. The sample taken for sequencing was peripheral blood. The CDR3 region is CAIGTGHSEQYF. DNA of the CDR3: TGTGCCATCGGGACAGGGCATAGCGAGCAGTACTTC.